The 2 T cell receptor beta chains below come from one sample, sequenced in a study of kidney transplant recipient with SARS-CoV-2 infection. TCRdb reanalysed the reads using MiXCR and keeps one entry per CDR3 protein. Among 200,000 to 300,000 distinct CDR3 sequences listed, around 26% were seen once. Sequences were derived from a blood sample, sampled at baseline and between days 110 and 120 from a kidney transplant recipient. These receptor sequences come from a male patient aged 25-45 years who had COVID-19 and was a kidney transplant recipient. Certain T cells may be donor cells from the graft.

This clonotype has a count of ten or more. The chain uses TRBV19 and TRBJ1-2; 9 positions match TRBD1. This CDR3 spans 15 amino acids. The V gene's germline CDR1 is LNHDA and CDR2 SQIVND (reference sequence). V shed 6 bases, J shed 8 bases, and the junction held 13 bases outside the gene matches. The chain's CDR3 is CASSSTTDRGDGYTF. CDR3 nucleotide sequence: TGTGCCAGTAGCTCCACTACGGACAGGGGCGACGGCTACACCTTC.

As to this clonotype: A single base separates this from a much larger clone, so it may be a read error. In DNA form, the CDR3 reads TGTGCCGGCAGCCCGGGACAGGAAGATGGCTACACCTTC. Protein: CAGSPGQEDGYTF. The rearrangement uses TRBV25-1 and TRBJ1-2; 8 positions agree with TRBD1. This CDR3 contains 13 residues. CDR1 MGHDK and CDR2 SYGVNS come from the germline V gene.